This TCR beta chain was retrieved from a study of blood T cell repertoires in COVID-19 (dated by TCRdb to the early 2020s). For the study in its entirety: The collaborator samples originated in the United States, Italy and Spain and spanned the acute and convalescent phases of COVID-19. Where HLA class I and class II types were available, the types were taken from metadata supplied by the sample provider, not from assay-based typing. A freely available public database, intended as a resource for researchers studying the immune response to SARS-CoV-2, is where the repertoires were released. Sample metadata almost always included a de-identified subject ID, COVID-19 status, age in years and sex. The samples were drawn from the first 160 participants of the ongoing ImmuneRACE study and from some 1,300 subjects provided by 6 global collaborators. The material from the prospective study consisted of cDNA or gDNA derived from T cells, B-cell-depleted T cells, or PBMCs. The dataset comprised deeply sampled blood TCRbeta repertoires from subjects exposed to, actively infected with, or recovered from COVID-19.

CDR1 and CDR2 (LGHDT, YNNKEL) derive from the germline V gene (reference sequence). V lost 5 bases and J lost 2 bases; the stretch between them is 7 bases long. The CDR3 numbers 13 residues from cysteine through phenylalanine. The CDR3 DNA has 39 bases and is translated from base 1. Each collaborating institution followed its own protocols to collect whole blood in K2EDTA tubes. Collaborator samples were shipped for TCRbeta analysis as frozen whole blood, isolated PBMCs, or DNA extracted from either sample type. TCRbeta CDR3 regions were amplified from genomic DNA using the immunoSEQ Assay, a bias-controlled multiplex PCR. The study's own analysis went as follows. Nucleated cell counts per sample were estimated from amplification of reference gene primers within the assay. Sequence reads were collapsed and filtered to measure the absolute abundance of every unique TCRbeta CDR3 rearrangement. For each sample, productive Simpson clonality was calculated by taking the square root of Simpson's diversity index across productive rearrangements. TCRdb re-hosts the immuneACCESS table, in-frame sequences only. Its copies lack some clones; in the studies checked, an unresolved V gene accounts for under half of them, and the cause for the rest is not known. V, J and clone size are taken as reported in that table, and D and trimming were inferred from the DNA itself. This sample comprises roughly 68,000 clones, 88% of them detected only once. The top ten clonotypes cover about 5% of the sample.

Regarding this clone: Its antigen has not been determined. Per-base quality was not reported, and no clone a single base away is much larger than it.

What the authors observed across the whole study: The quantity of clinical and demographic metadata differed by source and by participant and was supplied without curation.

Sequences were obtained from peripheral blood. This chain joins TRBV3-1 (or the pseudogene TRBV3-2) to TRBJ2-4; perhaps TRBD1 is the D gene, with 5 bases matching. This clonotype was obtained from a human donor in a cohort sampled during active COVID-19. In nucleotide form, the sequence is TGTGCCAGCAGCGACAGTACCAAAAACATTCAGTACTTC. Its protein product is CASSDSTKNIQYF.